Each of the 12 T cell receptor beta chains below was sequenced from the same sample in a study of long-term antiretroviral therapy in people with HIV. They ran version v3.0 of the immunoSEQ assay at survey level. Profiling relied on immunoSEQ multiplex PCR, and the TCRdb table lists in-frame clones only, not all of them. The table has 25,000 to 30,000 clones, around four fifths seen once. The sequences come from unsorted PBMCs, collected 0.8 years before starting antiretroviral therapy. The receptors here all came from a man between 18 and 29 years old with HIV.

This clone was observed a single time. The chain carries TRBV19 and TRBJ1-2, with D possibly being TRBD1 (5 bases). The CDR3 length is 14 residues. Trimming stripped 6 bases from V and 2 bases from J, with 13 bases between. Germline V CDR1 and CDR2: LNHDA, SQIVND (reference sequence). The CDR3 loop reads CASSRQRLNYGYTF. The CDR3 DNA is TGTGCCAGTAGCAGACAGAGGTTAAACTATGGCTACACCTTC.

The chain recombines TRBV27 with TRBJ1-2; tentatively, D is TRBD1 (5 bases). The CDR3 covers 13 residues. Trimming pared 5 bases from V and 5 bases from J, leaving 12 bases between. Germline CDR1 MNHEY, CDR2 SMNVEV (reference sequence). CDR3 amino acids: CASSPRQKYGYTF. DNA of the CDR3: TGTGCCAGCAGTCCTAGACAGAAGTATGGCTACACCTTC.

The V and J genes are TRBV21-1 and TRBJ2-1. TRBV21-1 is a pseudogene segment. The CDR3 consists of 9 residues. The CDR3 bases are TGTGCCAGGCTGAATGAGCAGTTCTTC. Translation: CARLNEQFF.

The chain links TRBV29-1 to TRBJ2-7; 10 bases are a match to TRBD2. The germline V gene has CDR1 SQVTM and CDR2 ANQGSEA. V was pared by 2 bases and J by 0 bases, with 1 base of the junction left unmatched. The CDR3 totals 14 residues. This chain's CDR3 is CSVETSGDSYEQYF. The DNA of the CDR3 is TGCAGCGTTGAAACTAGCGGGGACTCCTACGAGCAGTACTTC.

The V gene is TRBV4-1, the J gene TRBJ2-7; D gene uncertain. CDR3 size: 17 residues. With 0 bases removed from V and 2 bases from J, the gap between germline ends came to 17 bases. The germline V gene encodes CDR1 MGHRA and CDR2 YSYEKL. CDR3 protein: CASSQESGSSFTYEQYF. For the CDR3, the DNA is TGCGCCAGCAGCCAAGAATCTGGCTCCTCGTTTACCTACGAGCAGTACTTC.

The chain is built from TRBV18 and TRBJ2-4, with D perhaps matching TRBD2 (5 bases). V was cut by 0 bases and J by 6 bases, with 9 bases left in between. Per the germline V gene, CDR1 is KGHSH and CDR2 is LQKENI. The CDR3 length is 14 residues. The CDR3, as DNA: TGTGCCAGCTCACCACCGGCCCGGGGAAACATTCAGTACTTC. Translation: CASSPPARGNIQYF.

The V and J genes are TRBV5-6 and TRBJ2-7; D remains unclear. The CDR3 sequence is 11 residues long. Trimming shortened V by 0 bases and J by 6 bases, and 4 bases separated the two germline ends. Looked up from germline, CDR1 is SGHDT and CDR2 is YYEEEE. CDR3 nucleotide sequence: TGTGCCAGCAGCTTGGGACCCGAGCAGTACTTC. Its protein is CASSLGPEQYF. The full variable domain, completed using reference TRBV5-6 and TRBJ2-7, is DAGVTQSPTHLIKTRGQQVTLRCSPKSGHDTVSWYQQALGQGPQFIFQYYEEEERQRGNFPDRFSGHQFPNYSSELNVNALLLGDSALYLCASSLGPEQYFGPGTRLTVT.

The V gene is TRBV11-2, the J gene TRBJ2-7, with D perhaps TRBD1 (6 bases). The CDR3 is made up of 17 amino acids. The V and J ends lost 5 bases and 1 base respectively, with 21 bases between them. Per germline, CDR1 SGHAT and CDR2 FQNNGV. The CDR3 spells CASSPLLGATTSYEQYF. As DNA, the CDR3 is TGTGCCAGCAGCCCTCTACTGGGGGCAACCACTTCCTACGAGCAGTACTTC.

This clone was seen a single time. This chain joins TRBV5-4 and TRBJ1-1; TRBD1 matches 7 bases. V lost 5 bases and J lost 1; bases outside the gene matches: 8. The CDR3 extends over 15 amino acids. CDR1 SGHNT and CDR2 YYREEE come from the germline V gene (reference sequence). The CDR3 spells CASSVQGGRNTEAFF. CDR3 coding DNA: TGTGCCAGCAGTGTACAAGGGGGCCGGAACACTGAAGCTTTCTTT.

The chain couples TRBV5-3 to TRBJ1-2; weak D call: TRBD1 (6 bases). TRBV5-3 is an open reading frame, and its role is uncertain. This CDR3 is built from 13 residues. Deletions cut 0 bases from V and 6 bases from J, with 9 bases between. CDR3 in amino acids: CARSLVWGHGYTF. The CDR3 nucleotides read TGTGCCAGAAGCTTGGTATGGGGGCATGGCTACACCTTC.

In DNA form, the CDR3 reads TGTGCCAGCAGTTTATGGGCAGGGCACTACGAGCAGTACTTC. Its protein is CASSLWAGHYEQYF. This chain uses TRBV27 with TRBJ2-7; tentative D call: TRBD1 (5 bases). Germline values: CDR1 MNHEY, CDR2 SMNVEV (reference sequence). V lost 1 base, J lost 3 bases, and 10 bases lay in between. This CDR3 spans 14 amino acids.

The chain has TRBV7-6 and TRBJ2-7; D not resolved. Germline V lookup: CDR1 SGHVS, CDR2 FNYEAQ. The CDR3 is 12 amino acids. Trimming shortened V by 1 base and J by 3 bases, and 4 bases separated the two germline ends. CDR3 region: CASSLVDYEQYF. DNA of the CDR3: TGTGCCAGCAGCTTAGTAGACTACGAGCAGTACTTC.